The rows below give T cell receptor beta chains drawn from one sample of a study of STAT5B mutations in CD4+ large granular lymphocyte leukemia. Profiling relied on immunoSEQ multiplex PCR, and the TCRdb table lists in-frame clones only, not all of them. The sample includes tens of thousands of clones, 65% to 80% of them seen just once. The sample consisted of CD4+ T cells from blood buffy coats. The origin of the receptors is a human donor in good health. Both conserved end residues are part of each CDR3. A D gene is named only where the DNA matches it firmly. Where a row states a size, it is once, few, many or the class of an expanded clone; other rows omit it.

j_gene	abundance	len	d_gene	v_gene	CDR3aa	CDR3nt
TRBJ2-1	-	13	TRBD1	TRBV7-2	CASSLDRGREQFF	TGTGCCAGCAGCCTGGACAGGGGGCGTGAGCAGTTCTTC
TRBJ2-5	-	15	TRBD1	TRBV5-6	CASSPRTGAQETQYF	TGTGCCAGCAGCCCCAGGACAGGGGCCCAAGAGACCCAGTACTTC
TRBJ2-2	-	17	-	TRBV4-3	CASSHDARITNTGELFF	TGCGCCAGCAGCCATGATGCGAGGATCACGAACACCGGGGAGCTGTTTTTT
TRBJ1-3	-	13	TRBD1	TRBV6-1	CASRGGQGNTIYF	TGTGCCAGCAGGGGGGGACAGGGAAACACCATATATTTT
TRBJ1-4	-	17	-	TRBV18	CASSPRAAAATNEKLFF	TGTGCCAGCTCACCTCGGGCAGCCGCGGCAACTAATGAAAAACTGTTTTTT
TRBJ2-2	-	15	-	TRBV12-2	CASRPFKGGPGELFF	TGTGCAAGTCGCCCATTTAAGGGGGGACCCGGGGAGCTGTTTTTT
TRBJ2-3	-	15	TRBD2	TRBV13	CASSRSGRVTDTQYF	TGTGCCAGCAGCCGTAGCGGGAGGGTAACAGATACGCAGTATTTT
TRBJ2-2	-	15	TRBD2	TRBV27	CASSWDGRVTGELFF	TGTGCCAGCAGTTGGGACGGGAGGGTGACCGGGGAGCTGTTTTTT
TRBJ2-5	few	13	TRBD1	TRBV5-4	CASSPGQIETQYF	TGTGCCAGCAGCCCGGGACAGATAGAGACCCAGTACTTC
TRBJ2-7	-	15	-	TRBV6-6	CASSYSRMSSYEQYF	TGTGCCAGCAGTTACTCCCGGATGAGCTCCTACGAGCAGTACTTC
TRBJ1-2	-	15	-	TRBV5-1	CASSLVVPAAYGYTF	TGCGCCAGCAGCTTGGTAGTTCCGGCAGCCTATGGCTACACCTTC
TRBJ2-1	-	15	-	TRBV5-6	CASSHDRLPYNEQFF	TGTGCCAGCAGCCACGACAGGTTACCCTACAATGAGCAGTTCTTC
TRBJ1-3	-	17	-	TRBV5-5	CASSLAGASQLGNTIYF	TGTGCCAGCAGCTTGGCGGGGGCCAGTCAACTCGGAAACACCATATATTTT
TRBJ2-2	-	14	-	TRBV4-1	CASSRGSDTGELFF	TGCGCCAGCAGCCGAGGGTCCGACACCGGGGAGCTGTTTTTT
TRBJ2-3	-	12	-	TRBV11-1	CASSQNMDTQYF	TGTGCCAGCAGCCAGAACATGGATACGCAGTATTTT
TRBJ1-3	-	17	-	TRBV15	CATSREEGFLSGNTIYF	TGTGCCACCAGCAGAGAAGAGGGCTTCCTATCTGGAAACACCATATATTTT
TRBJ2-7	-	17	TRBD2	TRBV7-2	CASSSRGASGRTYEQYF	TGTGCCAGCAGCTCTCGCGGGGCTAGCGGGAGAACCTACGAGCAGTACTTC
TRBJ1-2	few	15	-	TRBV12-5	CASGLVSIVSGGYTF	TGTGCTAGTGGTTTGGTATCTATTGTATCTGGAGGCTACACCTTC
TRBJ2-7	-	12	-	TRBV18	CASSPGGNEQYF	TGTGCCAGCTCACCGGGCGGGAACGAGCAGTACTTC
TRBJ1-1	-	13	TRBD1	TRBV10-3	CAIGQDVNTEAFF	TGTGCCATTGGACAGGACGTGAACACTGAAGCTTTCTTT
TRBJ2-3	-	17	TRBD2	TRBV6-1	CASSAAGLARSTDTQYF	TGTGCCAGCAGTGCCGCGGGACTAGCGAGGAGCACAGATACGCAGTATTTT
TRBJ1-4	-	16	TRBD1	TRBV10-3	CAISEPSKGADEKLFF	TGTGCCATCAGTGAACCCTCGAAGGGGGCGGATGAAAAACTGTTTTTT
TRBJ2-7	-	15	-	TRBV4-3	CASSQRLGDPSEQYF	TGCGCCAGCAGCCAGCGATTGGGTGATCCGTCCGAGCAGTACTTC
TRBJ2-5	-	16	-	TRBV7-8	CASSLRGVGLKETQYF	TGTGCCAGCAGCTTAAGGGGGGTTGGATTGAAAGAGACCCAGTACTTC
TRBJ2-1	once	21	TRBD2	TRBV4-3	CASSQDVGLAGVFSSYNEQFF	TGCGCCAGCAGCCAGGACGTCGGGCTAGCGGGCGTCTTTAGCTCCTACAATGAGCAGTTCTTC
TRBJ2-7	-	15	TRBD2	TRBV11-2	CASSLSPAGGYEQYF	TGTGCCAGCAGCTTATCCCCAGCGGGAGGGTACGAGCAGTACTTC
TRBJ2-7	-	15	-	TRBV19	CASSIGLARSYEQYF	TGTGCCAGTAGTATAGGTCTAGCGAGATCCTACGAGCAGTACTTC